This T cell receptor beta chain was captured by sequencing in a study of blood T cell repertoires in COVID-19. Overall study: The analysed material was cDNA or gDNA that came from T cells, B-cell-depleted T cells, or PBMCs.

This study enrolled people aged about 18 to 100 from around 25 US geographic areas. This clone was seen only a few times. The CDR3 runs to 11 residues. Trimming took off 0 bases at V and 10 bases at J, with 6 bases between the two ends. Germline values: CDR1 MNHNS, CDR2 SASEGT. The assay was immunoSEQ multiplex PCR, and TCRdb's table has in-frame clones only and misses some. The table shows about 380,000 clones, with about 89% occurring only once. Source material: PBMCs or T cells enriched from blood (not recorded which). The chain is built from TRBV6-1 and TRBJ1-1, with D perhaps matching TRBD1 (5 bases). This clonotype was obtained from a man between 25 and 39 years old who had recovered from COVID-19. Written as DNA, the CDR3 is TGTGCCAGCAGTGAAGCAAGGGGAGCTTTCTTT. Protein product: CASSEARGAFF.